The subject of this entry is one TCR beta chain. The target antigen is unknown. These data come from a study of T cell repertoires in cytomegalovirus infection. Study-wide context: Selected CMV epitopes included recently identified HLA-C-restricted ones as well as well-studied HLA-B-restricted ones. It can be stated that public TCR beta signatures indicated CMV infection as well as a matching HLA type.

Study results and limitations: Totalled public TCR beta family frequency picked out people who carried CMV plus the relevant HLA. HLA-C-restricted, CMV-specific TCR beta clonotypes were dominant ex vivo.

TCRdb re-analysed the reads in MiXCR, keeping a single row per CDR3 protein. The sample holds around 230,000 distinct CDR3 sequences, approximately 38% seen once. The sequencing used CD8+ T cells from cultured PBMCs, collected from culture after CMV antigen stimulation. The sequence was collected from a human donor in good health (CMV status not recorded). Some clones in this sample may be carry-over from other donors' samples.

The CDR3 spells CASSRDSDYTEAFF. Here the CDR3 DNA reads TGTGCCAGCAGCCGGGACAGCGATTACACTGAAGCTTTCTTT. The rearrangement uses TRBV7-6 and TRBJ1-1, with 7 nucleotides matching TRBD1. The junction had 6 bases not matched to a gene; V was cut back by 5 bases and J by 3 bases. CDR1 SGHVS and CDR2 FNYEAQ come from the germline V gene. The CDR3 consists of 14 residues.